This record looks at one TCR beta chain sequence and its context. As yet, its antigen is unknown. V shed 4 bases and J shed 4 bases, with 17 bases lying between them. The CDR3 consists of 17 residues. Germline V gene data show CDR1 as MGHRA and CDR2 as YSYEKL. These data come from a study of blood T cells in healthy people across ages. Overall study results and limits: Correlation between TCR beta diversity and naive T cell percentage was strong.

A second about 7 to 11 cycle PCR used barcoded and J-beta primers. Unique molecular identifiers of 12 random nucleotides labeled each cDNA. MiXCR, applied by TCRdb to the 5' RACE reads, yields one record per CDR3 protein. In the table there are 800,000 to 1,300,000 distinct CDR3 sequences, 20% to 25% of which are singletons. The data were also submitted as part of a second study, on T cells of mothers and their children. Turning to that study: Donors were three healthy Caucasian mothers and their six children.

The sequence derives from a girl aged 2-10 years in good health. This sequence joins TRBV4-1 and TRBJ2-6; tentatively, D is TRBD1 (6 bases). The sequenced sample was blood. The CDR3 loop reads CASSPGRLGAGANVLTF. DNA for the CDR3: TGCGCCAGCAGCCCAGGCCGCCTGGGGGCAGGGGCCAACGTCCTGACTTTC.